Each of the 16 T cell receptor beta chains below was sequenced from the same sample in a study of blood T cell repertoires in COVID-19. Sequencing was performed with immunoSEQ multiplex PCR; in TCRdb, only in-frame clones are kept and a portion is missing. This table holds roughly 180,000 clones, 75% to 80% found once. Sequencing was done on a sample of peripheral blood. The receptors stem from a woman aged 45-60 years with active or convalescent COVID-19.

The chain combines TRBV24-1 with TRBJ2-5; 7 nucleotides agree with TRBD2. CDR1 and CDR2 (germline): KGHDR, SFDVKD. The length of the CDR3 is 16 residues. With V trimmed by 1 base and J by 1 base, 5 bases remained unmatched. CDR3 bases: TGTGCCACCAGTGATTTCCGGGACTACCCCCAAGAGACCCAGTACTTC. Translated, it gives CATSDFRDYPQETQYF.

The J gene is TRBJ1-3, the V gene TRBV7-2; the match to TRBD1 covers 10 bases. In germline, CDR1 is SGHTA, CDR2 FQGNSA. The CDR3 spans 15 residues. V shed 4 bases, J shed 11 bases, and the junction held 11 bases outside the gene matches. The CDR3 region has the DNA TGTGCCAGCAGCTCCGGACAGGGGGGAATGTTCTCCATATATTTT. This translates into CASSSGQGGMFSIYF.

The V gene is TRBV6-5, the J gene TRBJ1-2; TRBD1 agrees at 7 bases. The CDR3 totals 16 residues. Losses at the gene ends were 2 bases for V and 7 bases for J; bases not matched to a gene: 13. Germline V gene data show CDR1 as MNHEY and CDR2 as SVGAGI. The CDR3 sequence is CASSYAPGGPAFGYTF. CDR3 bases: TGTGCCAGCAGTTACGCCCCAGGGGGACCGGCTTTTGGCTACACCTTC.

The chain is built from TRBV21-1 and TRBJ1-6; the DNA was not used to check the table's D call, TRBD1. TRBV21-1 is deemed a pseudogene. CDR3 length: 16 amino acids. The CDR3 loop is CASSKSQRGQGSPLHF. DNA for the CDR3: TGTGCCAGCAGCAAAAGTCAGAGGGGACAGGGGTCACCCCTCCACTTT.

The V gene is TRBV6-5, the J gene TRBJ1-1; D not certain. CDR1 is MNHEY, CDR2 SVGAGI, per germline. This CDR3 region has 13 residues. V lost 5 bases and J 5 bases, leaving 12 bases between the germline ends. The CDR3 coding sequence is TGTGCCAGCAGTCCCCGGGGTCGGACTGAAGCTTTCTTT. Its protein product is CASSPRGRTEAFF.

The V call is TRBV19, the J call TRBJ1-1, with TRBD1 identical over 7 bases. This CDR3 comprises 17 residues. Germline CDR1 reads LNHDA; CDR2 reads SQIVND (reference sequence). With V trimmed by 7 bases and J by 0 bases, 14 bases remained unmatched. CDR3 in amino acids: CASTRTGNPSMNTEAFF. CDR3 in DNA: TGTGCCAGTACTCGGACAGGTAACCCGTCAATGAACACTGAAGCTTTCTTT.

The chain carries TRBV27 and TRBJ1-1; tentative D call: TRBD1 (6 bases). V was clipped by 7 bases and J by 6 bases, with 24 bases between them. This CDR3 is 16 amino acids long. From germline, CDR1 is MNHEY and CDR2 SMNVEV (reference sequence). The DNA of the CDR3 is TGTGCCAGCAACACGGGGTTGGGAGGGGGGGTCCCTGAAGCTTTCTTT. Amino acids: CASNTGLGGGVPEAFF.

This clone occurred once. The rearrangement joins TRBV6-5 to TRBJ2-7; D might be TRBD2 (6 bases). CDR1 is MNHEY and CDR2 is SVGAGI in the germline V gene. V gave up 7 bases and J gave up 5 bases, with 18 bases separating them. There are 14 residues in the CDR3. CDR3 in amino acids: CASTPGDSRDEQYF. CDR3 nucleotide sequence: TGTGCCAGCACCCCGGGGGATTCTAGGGACGAGCAGTACTTC.

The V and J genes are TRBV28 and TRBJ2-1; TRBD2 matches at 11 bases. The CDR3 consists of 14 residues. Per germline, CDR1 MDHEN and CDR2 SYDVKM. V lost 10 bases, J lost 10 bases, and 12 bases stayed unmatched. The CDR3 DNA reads TGTGCCACCTCGACTAGCGGGACGTTCTTCGAGCAGTTCTTC. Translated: CATSTSGTFFEQFF.

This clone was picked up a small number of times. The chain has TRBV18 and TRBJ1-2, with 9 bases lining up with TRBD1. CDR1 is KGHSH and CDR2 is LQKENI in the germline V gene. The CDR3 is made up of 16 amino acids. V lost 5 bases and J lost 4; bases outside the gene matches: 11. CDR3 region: CASSTSTGTGLYGYTF. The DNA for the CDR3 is TGTGCCAGCTCAACTTCAACCGGGACAGGGCTCTATGGCTACACCTTC.

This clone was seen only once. This CDR3 reads CASSYSSLNSPLHF. DNA of the CDR3: TGTGCCAGCAGTTACTCGAGTCTGAATTCACCCCTCCACTTT. This chain joins TRBV6-5 and TRBJ1-6; no definite D call. The CDR3 has 14 amino acids. Trimming left V 0 bases short and J 7 bases short, with 7 bases between. The germline gives CDR1 MNHEY, CDR2 SVGAGI.

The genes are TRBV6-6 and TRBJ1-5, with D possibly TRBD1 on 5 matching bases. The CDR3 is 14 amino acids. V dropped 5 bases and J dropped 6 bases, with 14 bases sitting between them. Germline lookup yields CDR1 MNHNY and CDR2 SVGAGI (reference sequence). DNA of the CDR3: TGTGCCAGCAGTCCCACGGGGGGTGGTCAGCCCCAGCATTTT. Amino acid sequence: CASSPTGGGQPQHF.

The CDR3 coding sequence is TGTGCCAGCAGCATTACTCGGGACCGGGGGGCGTACGAGCAGTACTTC. This translates into CASSITRDRGAYEQYF. The chain has TRBV3-1 (or the pseudogene TRBV3-2) and TRBJ2-7, with D possibly being TRBD2 (7 bases). Germline loops: CDR1 LGHDT, CDR2 YNNKEL (reference sequence). V was cut by 5 bases and J by 4 bases, with 21 bases left in between. This CDR3 has 16 amino acids.

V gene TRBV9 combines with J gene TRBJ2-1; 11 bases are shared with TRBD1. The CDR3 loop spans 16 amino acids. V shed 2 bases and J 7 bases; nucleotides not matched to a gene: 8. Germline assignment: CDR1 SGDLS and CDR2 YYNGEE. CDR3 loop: CASSVQGTGGGNEQFF. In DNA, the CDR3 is TGTGCCAGCAGCGTCCAAGGGACAGGGGGGGGTAATGAGCAGTTCTTC.

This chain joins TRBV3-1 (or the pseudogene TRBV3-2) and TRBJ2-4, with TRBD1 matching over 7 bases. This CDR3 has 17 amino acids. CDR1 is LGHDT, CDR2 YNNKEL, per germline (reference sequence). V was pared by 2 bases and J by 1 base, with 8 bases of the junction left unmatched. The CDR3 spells CASSQNQGVSAKNIQYF. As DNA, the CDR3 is TGTGCCAGCAGCCAAAATCAGGGGGTCTCGGCCAAAAACATTCAGTACTTC.

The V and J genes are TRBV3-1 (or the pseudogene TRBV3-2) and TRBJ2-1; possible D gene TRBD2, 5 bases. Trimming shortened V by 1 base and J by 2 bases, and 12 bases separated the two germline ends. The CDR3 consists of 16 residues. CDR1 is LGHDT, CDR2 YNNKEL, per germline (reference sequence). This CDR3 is CASSQAQDSPYNEQFF. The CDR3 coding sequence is TGTGCCAGCAGCCAAGCCCAGGACTCCCCCTACAATGAGCAGTTCTTC.